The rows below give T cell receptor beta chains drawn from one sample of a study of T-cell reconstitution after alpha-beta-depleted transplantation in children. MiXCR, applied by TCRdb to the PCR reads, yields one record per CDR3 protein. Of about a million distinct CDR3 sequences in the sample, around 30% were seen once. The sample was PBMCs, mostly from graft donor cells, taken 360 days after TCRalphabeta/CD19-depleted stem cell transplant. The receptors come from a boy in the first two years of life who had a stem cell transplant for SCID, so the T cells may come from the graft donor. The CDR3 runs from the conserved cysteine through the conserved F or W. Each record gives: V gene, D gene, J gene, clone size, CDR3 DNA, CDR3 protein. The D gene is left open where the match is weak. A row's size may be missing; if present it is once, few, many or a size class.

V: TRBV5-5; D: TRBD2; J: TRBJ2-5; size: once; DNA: TGTGCCAGCAGCTTTGTAGCGGGGGGGACTGGGGAGACCCAGTACTTC; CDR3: CASSFVAGGTGETQYF
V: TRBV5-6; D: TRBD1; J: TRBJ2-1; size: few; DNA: TGTGCCAGCAGCTTGTCCGGGACAGGGGGCGATGAGCAGTTCTTC; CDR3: CASSLSGTGGDEQFF
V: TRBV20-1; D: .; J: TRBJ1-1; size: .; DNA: TGCAGTGCTACCCTCTCAACACCGAACACTGAAGCTTTCTTT; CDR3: CSATLSTPNTEAFF
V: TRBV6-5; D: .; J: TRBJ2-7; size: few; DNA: TGTGCCAGCAGTGTACTCGTGGGGGGTGTCTACGAGCAGTACTTC; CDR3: CASSVLVGGVYEQYF
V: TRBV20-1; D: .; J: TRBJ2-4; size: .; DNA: TGCAGTGCTAGAGCCCTGGACATTCAGTACTTC; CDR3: CSARALDIQYF
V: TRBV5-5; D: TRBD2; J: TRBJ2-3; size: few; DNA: TGTGCCAGCAGCTTGCCTGGACTAGCGGGGGCAGATACGCAGTATTTT; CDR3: CASSLPGLAGADTQYF
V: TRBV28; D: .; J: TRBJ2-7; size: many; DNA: TGTGCCAGCAGTTTTCAGAAGGGAAACGAGCAGTACTTC; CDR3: CASSFQKGNEQYF
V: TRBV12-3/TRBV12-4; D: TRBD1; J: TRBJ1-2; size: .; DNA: TGTGCCAGCAGTCTGGCTGGACAGGGGGCTGGTGGCTACACCTTC; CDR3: CASSLAGQGAGGYTF
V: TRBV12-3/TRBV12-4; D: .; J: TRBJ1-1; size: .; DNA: TGTGCCAGCAGGCCGAACAGGGTGGGGGAGACTGAAGCTTTCTTT; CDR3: CASRPNRVGETEAFF
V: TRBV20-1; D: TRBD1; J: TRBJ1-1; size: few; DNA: TGCAGTGCTAGACTCGACAGGGGGAACACTGAAGCTTTCTTT; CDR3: CSARLDRGNTEAFF
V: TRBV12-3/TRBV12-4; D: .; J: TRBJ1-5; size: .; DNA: TGTGCCAGCAGTTTAACCGGGTCTCGAGGCAATCAGCCCCAGCATTTT; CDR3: CASSLTGSRGNQPQHF
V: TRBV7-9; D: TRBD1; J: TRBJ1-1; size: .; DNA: TGTGCCAGCAGCTTGTGGACAGGTATCTACACTGAAGCTTTCTTT; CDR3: CASSLWTGIYTEAFF
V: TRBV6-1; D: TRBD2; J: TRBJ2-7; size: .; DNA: TGTGCCAGCAGGAAAATGACTAGCACCTACGAGCAGTACTTC; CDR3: CASRKMTSTYEQYF
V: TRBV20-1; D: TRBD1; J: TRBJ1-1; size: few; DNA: TGCAGTGCTTGGGGACAGAAGAACACTGAAGCTTTCTTT; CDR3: CSAWGQKNTEAFF
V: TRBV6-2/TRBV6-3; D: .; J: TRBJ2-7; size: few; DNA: TGTGCCAGCAGTCCGCTTGGTGGGGGGAGTGCTGAGCAGTACTTC; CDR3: CASSPLGGGSAEQYF
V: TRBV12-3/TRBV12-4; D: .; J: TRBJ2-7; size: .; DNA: TGTGCCAGCAGTCCGGTGGGGATTCACCACTACGAGCAGTACTTC; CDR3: CASSPVGIHHYEQYF
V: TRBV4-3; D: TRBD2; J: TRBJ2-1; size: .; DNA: TGCGCCAGCAGCCAAGAAGGACTAGCGGCGTACAATGAGCAGTTCTTC; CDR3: CASSQEGLAAYNEQFF
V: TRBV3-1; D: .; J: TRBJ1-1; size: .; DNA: TGTGCCAGCAGCCAAGCATTGCGAGGGTCCGGGGCTTTCTTT; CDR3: CASSQALRGSGAFF
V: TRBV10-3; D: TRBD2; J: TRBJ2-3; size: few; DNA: TGTGCCATCAGTGCGACTAGCGGGGGACGTACTAGCACAGATACGCAGTATTTT; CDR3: CAISATSGGRTSTDTQYF
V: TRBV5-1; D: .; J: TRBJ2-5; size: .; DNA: TGCGCCAGCAGCTCCAACAGGGACCAAGAGACCCAGTACTTC; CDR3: CASSSNRDQETQYF
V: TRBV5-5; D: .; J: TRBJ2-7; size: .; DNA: TGTGCCAGCAGCTTTAGACCTGACAGGCGGAGCTCCTACGAGCAGTACTTC; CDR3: CASSFRPDRRSSYEQYF
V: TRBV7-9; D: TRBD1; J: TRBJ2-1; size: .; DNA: TGTGCCAGCAGCCAACACCTGACAGGGCCTCCCGTATATGGGCAGTTCTTC; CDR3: CASSQHLTGPPVYGQFF
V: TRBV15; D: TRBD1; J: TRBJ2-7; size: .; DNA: TGTGCCACCAGCAGATCACCGGGACAGGGATTGGGCGAGCAGTACTTC; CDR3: CATSRSPGQGLGEQYF
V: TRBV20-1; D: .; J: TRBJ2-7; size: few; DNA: TGCAGTGCTAGGGGGACAACTTACGAGCAGTACTTC; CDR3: CSARGTTYEQYF
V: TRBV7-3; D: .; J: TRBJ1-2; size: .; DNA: TGTGCCAGCAGCTTAACAGGGGCGACTGGCTACACCTTC; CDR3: CASSLTGATGYTF
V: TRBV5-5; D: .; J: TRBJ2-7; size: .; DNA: TGTGCCAGCGGGATCCTAGGGAACGAGCAGTACTTC; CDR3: CASGILGNEQYF
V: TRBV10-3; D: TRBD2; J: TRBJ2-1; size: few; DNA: TGTGCCATCAGTGAAGGTCTGCGGGGGGGAAATGAGCAGTTCTTC; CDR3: CAISEGLRGGNEQFF
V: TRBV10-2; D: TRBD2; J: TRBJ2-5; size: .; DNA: TGCGCCAGCAGTGAGTCGCGACTAGCGGGGACACCCCAAGAGACCCAGTACTTC; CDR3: CASSESRLAGTPQETQYF
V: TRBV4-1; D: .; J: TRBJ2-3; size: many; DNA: TGCGCCAGCAGCCAACAGGGAGTTAACACAGATACGCAGTATTTT; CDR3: CASSQQGVNTDTQYF